This is a list of T cell receptor beta chains from one sample in a study of early T cells in non-severe SARS-CoV-2 infection. TCRdb ran MiXCR on the 5' RACE reads and lists one entry per CDR3 protein. Here the sample spans under 50,000 distinct CDR3 sequences, about 4.2% being singletons. The sequenced sample was whole blood. The source of these receptors is an adult who was a healthcare worker with PCR-confirmed SARS-CoV-2 infection or an uninfected control (not recorded which). Each CDR3 is given with its conserved first and last residue. A D gene is named only where the DNA matches it firmly. A clone size is listed for some rows: how often the clone was seen (once, few, many), or a class if it is expanded.

clone_size | d_call | j_call | v_call | cdr3_aa | cdr3_nt
many | . | TRBJ2-7 | TRBV7-2 | CASSWDGSSYEQYF | TGTGCCAGCAGCTGGGACGGGAGCTCCTACGAGCAGTACTTC
many | TRBD1 | TRBJ2-1 | TRBV11-2 | CASSLDYPDRGTYNEQFF | TGTGCCAGCAGCTTAGATTACCCTGACAGGGGGACCTACAATGAGCAGTTCTTC
. | . | TRBJ2-2 | TRBV13 | CASSLRAITGELFF | TGTGCCAGCAGCTTAAGGGCTATCACCGGGGAGCTGTTTTTT
many | . | TRBJ2-1 | TRBV3-1 | CASSQDRAGRGYNEQFF | TGTGCCAGCAGCCAAGATAGGGCAGGGAGAGGATACAATGAGCAGTTCTTC
many | . | TRBJ1-1 | TRBV29-1 | CSVEGHPNTEAFF | TGCAGCGTTGAGGGACACCCGAACACTGAAGCTTTCTTT
many | . | TRBJ1-5 | TRBV7-2 | CASSLTTGPNQPQHF | TGTGCCAGCAGCTTGACGACGGGACCCAATCAGCCCCAGCATTTT
many | . | TRBJ2-6 | TRBV20-1 | CSARDSSGANVLTF | TGCAGTGCTAGGGATAGCTCTGGGGCCAACGTCCTGACTTTC
many | . | TRBJ1-1 | TRBV7-9 | CASSPRTGASEAFF | TGTGCCAGCAGCCCCCGCACCGGGGCATCTGAAGCTTTCTTT
many | . | TRBJ2-7 | TRBV6-2/TRBV6-3 | CASRLSATYEQYF | TGTGCCAGTCGACTCTCCGCTACCTACGAGCAGTACTTC
many | . | TRBJ2-2 | TRBV6-6 | CASGGRLNTGELFF | TGTGCCAGCGGAGGCAGGTTGAACACCGGGGAGCTGTTTTTT
many | . | TRBJ1-1 | TRBV19 | CASSITGITEAFF | TGTGCCAGTAGTATCACAGGGATTACTGAAGCTTTCTTT
many | TRBD1 | TRBJ1-5 | TRBV19 | CATQGQPNQPQHF | TGTGCCACCCAGGGACAGCCCAATCAGCCCCAGCATTTT
many | . | TRBJ1-2 | TRBV7-9 | CASRPAELGYTF | TGTGCCAGCAGACCAGCCGAATTGGGCTACACCTTC
many | . | TRBJ2-3 | TRBV30 | CAWSVSDTQYF | TGTGCCTGGAGTGTGTCAGATACGCAGTATTTT
many | . | TRBJ2-7 | TRBV30 | CAWSFPPRQTMTYEQYF | TGTGCCTGGAGTTTTCCGCCCCGACAGACTATGACCTACGAGCAGTACTTC
. | . | TRBJ2-3 | TRBV10-2 | CASSSAAGTDTQYF | TGCGCCAGCAGTTCAGCGGCAGGCACAGATACGCAGTATTTT
many | . | TRBJ2-6 | TRBV6-5 | CASSATDSGANVLTF | TGTGCCAGCAGTGCAACAGACTCTGGGGCCAACGTCCTGACTTTC
many | TRBD2 | TRBJ2-1 | TRBV7-6 | CASSSSSGSSYNEQFF | TGTGCCAGCAGCTCTTCTAGCGGGAGCTCCTACAATGAGCAGTTCTTC
few | . | TRBJ1-1 | TRBV7-9 | CASSFGQTEAFF | TGTGCCAGCAGCTTTGGTCAGACCGAAGCTTTCTTT
many | . | TRBJ2-2 | TRBV5-6 | CASSFFTGELFF | TGTGCCAGCAGCTTTTTCACCGGGGAGCTGTTTTTT
many | . | TRBJ2-1 | TRBV7-9 | CASSLGAQTYNEQFF | TGTGCCAGCAGCCTAGGGGCCCAAACCTACAATGAGCAGTTCTTC
many | TRBD1 | TRBJ2-7 | TRBV28 | CASSHGTDRYEQYF | TGTGCTAGCAGTCACGGGACAGACCGTTACGAGCAGTACTTC
many | . | TRBJ2-7 | TRBV5-1 | CASSGTNGNEQYF | TGCGCCAGCAGCGGGACCAACGGGAACGAGCAGTACTTC
many | . | TRBJ2-5 | TRBV4-3 | CASSQDGYQETQYF | TGCGCCAGCAGCCAAGATGGCTACCAAGAGACCCAGTACTTC
many | . | TRBJ1-1 | TRBV11-3 | CASSLQGNTEAFF | TGTGCCAGCAGCTTACAGGGGAACACTGAAGCTTTCTTT
few | . | TRBJ2-2 | TRBV9 | CASSGPWVTGELFF | TGTGCCAGCAGTGGACCCTGGGTCACCGGGGAGCTGTTTTTT
many | TRBD2 | TRBJ2-2 | TRBV7-2 | CASSPASGGSNTGELFF | TGTGCCAGCAGCCCCGCTAGCGGGGGCTCTAACACCGGGGAGCTGTTTTTT
many | . | TRBJ2-4 | TRBV7-2 | CASSPDFTRAKNIQYF | TGTGCCAGCAGCCCAGACTTCACCAGAGCCAAAAACATTCAGTACTTC
many | . | TRBJ2-7 | TRBV4-3 | CASSQDLEQYYEQYF | TGCGCCAGCAGCCAAGATCTAGAGCAGTACTACGAGCAGTACTTC
. | TRBD2 | TRBJ2-5 | TRBV9 | CASSAGTSGGQETQYF | TGTGCCAGCAGCGCCGGGACTAGCGGGGGACAAGAGACCCAGTACTTC
many | TRBD1 | TRBJ2-3 | TRBV10-3 | CAIRDRGLSTDTQYF | TGTGCCATCAGAGACAGGGGACTTAGCACAGATACGCAGTATTTT
large | . | TRBJ2-2 | TRBV29-1 | CSVGSTGELFF | TGCAGCGTTGGGAGCACCGGGGAGCTGTTTTTT
many | . | TRBJ2-1 | TRBV5-5 | CASSDGPYNEQFF | TGTGCCAGCAGCGACGGGCCCTACAATGAGCAGTTCTTC
many | . | TRBJ1-5 | TRBV7-2 | CASSTEGALNQPQHF | TGTGCCAGCAGCACCGAAGGGGCCCTTAATCAGCCCCAGCATTTT
many | . | TRBJ2-3 | TRBV5-6 | CASSLEADTQYF | TGTGCCAGCAGCTTAGAGGCAGATACGCAGTATTTT
many | . | TRBJ1-4 | TRBV7-2 | CASSLNGNEKLFF | TGTGCCAGCAGCTTAAATGGGAATGAAAAACTGTTTTTT
many | TRBD2 | TRBJ2-3 | TRBV10-3 | CAISDTGGEDTQYF | TGTGCCATCAGTGATACCGGGGGGGAGGATACGCAGTATTTT
few | . | TRBJ1-5 | TRBV4-1 | CASSQGGLAHQPQHF | TGCGCCAGCAGCCAAGGGGGGCTTGCCCATCAGCCCCAGCATTTT
few | TRBD2 | TRBJ2-1 | TRBV28 | CASSLTSGMYNEQFF | TGTGCCAGCAGTCTGACTAGCGGGATGTACAATGAGCAGTTCTTC
many | TRBD2 | TRBJ2-3 | TRBV2 | CASSLLAEDTDTQYF | TGTGCCAGCAGCCTACTAGCGGAAGACACAGATACGCAGTATTTT
many | . | TRBJ1-3 | TRBV28 | CASSFAGGTSGNTIYF | TGTGCCAGCAGTTTCGCCGGGGGTACCTCTGGAAACACCATATATTTT
. | . | TRBJ2-5 | TRBV7-2 | CASSLPLGEADQETQYF | TGTGCCAGCAGCTTACCCCTCGGGGAAGCGGACCAAGAGACCCAGTACTTC
. | . | TRBJ2-2 | TRBV3-1 | CASSQDLSSGTTGELFF | TGTGCCAGCAGCCAAGATCTGAGTAGCGGAACAACCGGGGAGCTGTTTTTT
many | . | TRBJ1-4 | TRBV7-2 | CASSRPNEKLFF | TGTGCCAGCAGCCGCCCCAATGAAAAACTGTTTTTT
many | . | TRBJ2-7 | TRBV6-5 | CASSSVPGPGPREQYF | TGTGCCAGCAGTTCCGTACCGGGACCGGGGCCTCGGGAGCAGTACTTC
. | TRBD2 | TRBJ2-5 | TRBV2 | CASSLAGGPETQYF | TGTGCCAGCAGTTTAGCGGGAGGGCCGGAGACCCAGTACTTC
many | TRBD2 | TRBJ2-2 | TRBV2 | CASGEGRNTGELFF | TGTGCCAGCGGGGAGGGGAGGAACACCGGGGAGCTGTTTTTT
many | TRBD1 | TRBJ2-3 | TRBV11-1 | CASSPRDSYTDTQYF | TGTGCCAGCAGCCCCCGGGACAGTTACACAGATACGCAGTATTTT
many | . | TRBJ2-3 | TRBV29-1 | CSVSGPISTDTQYF | TGCAGCGTATCAGGGCCCATTAGCACAGATACGCAGTATTTT
many | TRBD1 | TRBJ2-7 | TRBV20-1 | CSARDRGYEQYF | TGCAGTGCTAGGGACAGGGGATACGAGCAGTACTTC
few | . | TRBJ1-4 | TRBV5-1 | CASSQDATNEKLFF | TGCGCCAGCAGCCAGGATGCAACTAATGAAAAACTGTTTTTT
few | . | TRBJ1-3 | TRBV2 | CASSEISGNTIYF | TGTGCCAGCAGTGAAATCTCTGGAAACACCATATATTTT
many | TRBD2 | TRBJ2-2 | TRBV7-2 | CASSQSGGVTGELFF | TGTGCCAGCAGCCAGAGCGGGGGAGTAACCGGGGAGCTGTTTTTT
many | . | TRBJ2-6 | TRBV20-1 | CSARDVVSGANVLTF | TGCAGTGCTAGAGATGTAGTCTCTGGGGCCAACGTCCTGACTTTC
many | . | TRBJ2-5 | TRBV20-1 | CSALYQAQQETQYF | TGCAGTGCTCTTTATCAGGCGCAACAAGAGACCCAGTACTTC
. | . | TRBJ2-5 | TRBV3-1 | CASKGGGGETQYF | TGTGCCAGCAAGGGGGGAGGAGGAGAGACCCAGTACTTC
many | TRBD1 | TRBJ2-1 | TRBV11-2 | CASSFLQGAYEQFF | TGTGCCAGCAGCTTCCTACAGGGGGCCTATGAGCAGTTCTTC
many | . | TRBJ2-2 | TRBV2 | CASSELGAGVQGGELFF | TGTGCCAGCAGTGAATTAGGGGCCGGAGTACAAGGCGGGGAGCTGTTTTTT
few | . | TRBJ2-1 | TRBV20-1 | CSARDPSLWAAREQFF | TGCAGTGCTAGAGATCCATCTCTTTGGGCGGCCAGGGAGCAGTTCTTC
many | . | TRBJ1-4 | TRBV5-6 | CASSLRTVEKLFF | TGTGCCAGCAGCTTGCGAACCGTTGAAAAACTGTTTTTT